This TCR beta chain is from a study of T cells in Graves' hyperthyroidism and ophthalmopathy. Whole-study findings and limits: The blood repertoire included most of the expanded thyroid clonotypes above 0.001.

RNA transcripts served as the template for amplifying TCR beta CDR3 regions. Primed by the HTBI set, a first-round RT-PCR was run on the TCR CDR3. TCRdb re-analysed the multiplex PCR reads in MiXCR, keeping a single row per CDR3 protein. This table holds a few hundred thousand distinct CDR3 sequences, approximately 19% found once. In regard to this clonotype: Its antigen is not known.

The CDR3 spans 14 residues. Trimming shortened V by 0 bases and J by 4 bases, and 10 bases separated the two germline ends. Germline lookup yields CDR1 SGDLS and CDR2 YYNGEE. The sequencing input was blood. The rearrangement joins TRBV9 to TRBJ1-2; D perhaps matches TRBD1 (5 bases). This TCR was sampled from a man over 45 with Graves' ophthalmopathy. CDR3 nucleotides: TGTGCCAGCAGCGTAGCTACGGGACGCTATGGCTACACCTTC. As protein: CASSVATGRYGYTF.